The 24 T cell receptor beta chains listed next were all sequenced from one sample in a study of tumor-infiltrating lymphocytes in localized non-small cell lung cancer. Produced via immunoSEQ multiplex PCR; TCRdb's table is partial and in-frame only. This sample has about 14,000 clones, with roughly 82% found just once. The sample consisted of lung tumor tissue. Receptor source: a human donor with non-small cell lung cancer.

This rearrangement joins TRBV6-1 to TRBJ2-4, with 14 bases that match TRBD2. Germline V lookup: CDR1 MNHNS, CDR2 SASEGT. V lost 4 bases to trimming and J lost 5 bases; unmatched junction nucleotides: 4. This CDR3 spans 16 amino acids. The CDR3 nucleotides are TGTGCCAGCAGTGTGACTAGCGGGGGGGCCCAAAACATTCAGTACTTC. Protein: CASSVTSGGAQNIQYF.

V gene TRBV18 combines with J gene TRBJ2-5; 7 bases map to TRBD1. CDR1 is KGHSH, CDR2 LQKENI, per germline. This CDR3 has 15 residues. The V segment lost 5 bases and the J segment 5 bases; nucleotides outside the gene matches: 11. The CDR3 reads CASSDGTDLGETQYF. The DNA for the CDR3 is TGTGCCAGCTCAGACGGGACAGACCTCGGGGAGACCCAGTACTTC.

V gene TRBV27 combines with J gene TRBJ2-6, with D uncertain. Trimming shortened V by 4 bases and J by 0 bases, and 4 bases separated the two germline ends. The length of the CDR3 is 14 residues. CDR1 is MNHEY, CDR2 SMNVEV, per germline (reference sequence). The CDR3 coding sequence is TGTGCCAGCAGTTGGTTCTCTGGGGCCAACGTCCTGACTTTC. Residues: CASSWFSGANVLTF. Using reference TRBV27 and TRBJ2-6 for the parts outside the CDR3, the full variable domain is EAQVTQNPRYLITVTGKKLTVTCSQNMNHEYMSWYRQDPGLGLRQIYYSMNVEVTDKGDVPEGYKVSRKEKRNFPLILESPSPNQTSLYFCASSWFSGANVLTFGAGSRLTVL.

This clone was seen once. The chain uses TRBV6-5 and TRBJ2-2, with TRBD1 as a possible D gene (6 bases). Germline CDR1 reads MNHEY; CDR2 reads SVGAGI. The CDR3 is made up of 14 amino acids. Trimming stripped 4 bases from V and 5 bases from J, with 11 bases between. The chain's CDR3 is CASSFGDKTGELFF. CDR3 in DNA: TGTGCCAGCAGTTTCGGGGACAAAACCGGGGAGCTGTTTTTT.

The chain links TRBV11-2 to TRBJ1-1; no definite D call. This CDR3 has 14 amino acids. Trimming removed 2 bases from V and 2 bases from J, with 9 bases in between. From germline, CDR1 is SGHAT and CDR2 FQNNGV. The CDR3 loop reads CASSLRVLNTEAFF. In DNA, the CDR3 is TGTGCCAGCAGCTTACGCGTACTCAACACTGAAGCTTTCTTT. Based on the CDR3 plus reference TRBV11-2 and TRBJ1-1, the full variable domain is EAGVAQSPRYKIIEKRQSVAFWCNPISGHATLYWYQQILGQGPKLLIQFQNNGVVDDSQLPKDRFSAERLKGVDSTLKIQPAKLEDSAVYLCASSLRVLNTEAFFGQGTRLTVV.

The chain has TRBV7-9 and TRBJ2-3; D is perhaps TRBD1 (6 bases). CDR3 length: 16 amino acids. The germline V and J ends were trimmed by 5 bases and 3 bases, with 18 bases remaining between them. Germline V gives CDR1 SEHNR, CDR2 FQNEAQ (reference sequence). The CDR3 loop is CASSRPGTPGTDTQYF. In DNA, the CDR3 is TGTGCCAGCAGCAGACCCGGGACACCAGGGACAGATACGCAGTATTTT.

The V call is TRBV7-2, the J call TRBJ2-7; 9 nucleotides line up with TRBD1. The CDR3 runs 15 residues. After removal of 4 bases from V and 2 bases from J, the junction contained 6 bases not matched to a gene. Germline loops: CDR1 SGHTA, CDR2 FQGNSA. The CDR3 reads CASSSRDRATYEQYF. The CDR3 DNA reads as TGTGCCAGCAGCTCCCGGGACAGGGCCACCTACGAGCAGTACTTC. Complete variable domain (other parts from reference TRBV7-2 and TRBJ2-7): GAGVSQSPSNKVTEKGKDVELRCDPISGHTALYWYRQSLGQGLEFLIYFQGNSAPDKSGLPSDRFSAERTGGSVSTLTIQRTQQEDSAVYLCASSSRDRATYEQYFGPGTRLTVT.

V and J are TRBV2 and TRBJ1-2; D is ambiguous. This CDR3 is built from 12 residues. Deletions cut 2 bases from V and 1 base from J, with 2 bases between. Germline V CDR1 and CDR2: SNHLY, FYNNEI. The chain's CDR3 is CASSENNYGYTF. CDR3 sequence (DNA): TGTGCCAGCAGTGAAAATAACTATGGCTACACCTTC.

The V and J genes are TRBV5-1 and TRBJ1-6; no reliable D call. The CDR3 totals 15 residues. Germline V gene lookup returns CDR1 SGHRS and CDR2 YFSETQ. Trimming pared 0 bases from V and 5 bases from J, leaving 9 bases between. For the CDR3, the DNA is TGCGCCAGCAGCTTGGAGGCGACTAATAATTCACCCCTCCACTTT. Protein sequence: CASSLEATNNSPLHF.

This clone has just a few counts. The chain combines TRBV19 with TRBJ1-4; no firm D call. The germline gives CDR1 LNHDA, CDR2 SQIVND (reference sequence). CDR3 size: 13 residues. The V end lost 3 bases, the J end lost 8 bases, and 10 bases lay between the germline ends. CDR3 DNA: TGTGCCAGTAGTATTCCAGACCGAGAAAAACTGTTTTTT. Its translation is CASSIPDREKLFF.

The J gene is TRBJ2-7, the V gene TRBV4-2; 8 bases are a match to TRBD2. CDR3 length: 13 residues. Germline CDR1 reads LGHNA; CDR2 reads YNFKEQ. Trimming took 4 bases from V and 7 from J; bases not matched to a gene: 6. The CDR3 protein is CASSPGLGSEQYF. CDR3 sequence (DNA): TGTGCCAGCAGCCCGGGACTAGGGAGTGAGCAGTACTTC.

This sequence joins TRBV14 and TRBJ1-3; weak D call: TRBD1 (6 bases). Germline V gene sequence: CDR1 SGHDN, CDR2 FVKESK. The V end lost 5 bases, the J end lost 4 bases, and 18 bases lay between the germline ends. This CDR3 is 16 amino acids long. CDR3 region: CASSERQERFGNTIYF. CDR3 bases: TGTGCCAGCAGCGAACGACAGGAACGATTCGGAAACACCATATATTTT. Full variable domain (missing parts from reference TRBV14 and TRBJ1-3): EAGVTQFPSHSVIEKGQTVTLRCDPISGHDNLYWYRRVMGKEIKFLLHFVKESKQDESGMPNNRFLAERTGGTYSTLKVQPAELEDSGVYFCASSERQERFGNTIYFGEGSWLTVV.

The gene calls are TRBV18 and TRBJ1-4; D is uncertain. From germline, CDR1 is KGHSH and CDR2 LQKENI. This CDR3 contains 16 residues. The V gene lost 3 bases and the J gene lost 8 bases, with 19 bases spanning the gap. The chain's CDR3 is CASSPELGAGEEKLFF. In nucleotides, the CDR3 is TGTGCCAGCTCACCGGAGCTCGGCGCGGGAGAGGAAAAACTGTTTTTT.

The rearrangement links TRBV5-6 to TRBJ1-4; D possibly corresponds to TRBD1 (6 bases). CDR3 length: 15 amino acids. Per germline, CDR1 SGHDT and CDR2 YYEEEE. The V end was cut by 4 bases, the J end by 8 bases, with 18 bases between. The CDR3 region has the DNA TGTGCCAGCAGCCCGGGGTGGGGGGCCGGAGAAAAACTGTTTTTT. As protein: CASSPGWGAGEKLFF.

The chain uses TRBV2 and TRBJ2-3, with 8 nucleotides matching TRBD1. CDR3 length equals 15 residues. The junction had 10 bases not matched to a gene; V was cut back by 10 bases and J by 1 base. The germline gives CDR1 SNHLY, CDR2 FYNNEI. The CDR3, as DNA: TGTGCCATCGTATTGACAGGGGAAGGCACAGATACGCAGTATTTT. Its protein is CAIVLTGEGTDTQYF. The whole variable domain, remainder taken from reference TRBV2 and TRBJ2-3, is EPEVTQTPSHQVTQMGQEVILRCVPISNHLYFYWYRQILGQKVEFLVSFYNNEISEKSEIFDDQFSVERPDGSNFTLKIRSTKLEDSAMYFCAIVLTGEGTDTQYFGPGTRLTVL.

The chain uses TRBV19 and TRBJ1-1; D call uncertain. Looked up from germline, CDR1 is LNHDA and CDR2 is SQIVND (reference sequence). The CDR3 runs to 15 residues. V shed 0 bases and J shed 2 bases, with 10 bases lying between them. Here the CDR3 reads CASSIDRTGNTEAFF. The CDR3 coding sequence is TGTGCCAGTAGTATAGATAGGACGGGAAACACTGAAGCTTTCTTT.

This chain joins TRBV5-5 and TRBJ2-1; 7 bases are a match to TRBD1. The junction had 10 bases not matched to a gene; V was cut back by 1 base and J by 6 bases. This CDR3 is 16 amino acids long. CDR1 SGHKS and CDR2 YYEKEE come from the germline V gene (reference sequence). CDR3 loop: CASSLTGQTWGNEQFF. DNA of the CDR3: TGTGCCAGCAGCTTGACGGGACAGACCTGGGGCAATGAGCAGTTCTTC.

The chain uses TRBV18 and TRBJ2-7; no clear D. The germline V gene has CDR1 KGHSH and CDR2 LQKENI. This CDR3 contains 15 residues. Trimming shortened V by 4 bases and J by 2 bases, and 15 bases separated the two germline ends. CDR3 loop: CASSLIADAPYEQYF. CDR3 nucleotide sequence: TGTGCCAGCTCACTTATAGCCGACGCTCCCTACGAGCAGTACTTC.

The CDR3, as DNA: TGTGCTAGTGGTTCCGTACTTTCCGGGGAGCTGTTTTTT. Translating gives CASGSVLSGELFF. The chain employs TRBV12-5 and TRBJ2-2; no firm D call. V was cut by 4 bases and J by 6 bases, with 9 bases left in between. Germline V gene data show CDR1 as LGHNT and CDR2 as FRNRAP. The CDR3 has 13 amino acids.

There are a few counts of this clone. V and J are TRBV6-1 and TRBJ2-6; D might be TRBD1 (5 bases). There are 15 residues in the CDR3. V shed 8 bases and J shed 3 bases, with 14 bases lying between them. CDR1 and CDR2 from the germline V gene are MNHNS and SASEGT. CDR3 sequence (DNA): TGTGCCAGCGGGTTAGGGGCAAGTGGGGCCAACGTCCTGACTTTC. This sequence encodes CASGLGASGANVLTF.

The CDR3 coding sequence is TGTGCCAGCAGCGGGACTAGCGGGAGAATAATGGGTGAGACCCAGTACTTC. Its translation is CASSGTSGRIMGETQYF. J is TRBJ2-5 and V is TRBV11-2, with 14 bases fitting TRBD2. The V gene's germline CDR1 is SGHAT and CDR2 FQNNGV. The CDR3 is 17 amino acids. With 5 bases clipped from V and 5 bases from J, the junction kept 10 bases outside the gene matches.

The chain has TRBV2 and TRBJ1-5; D gene ambiguous. CDR3 length: 15 amino acids. The ends were cut back, 7 bases at V and 2 bases at J, with 15 bases in the middle. Germline CDR1 reads SNHLY; CDR2 reads FYNNEI. CDR3 nucleotide sequence: TGTGCCAGCACTACAGAAACTGGAGGCAATCAGCCCCAGCATTTT. This codes for CASTTETGGNQPQHF. Full variable domain (missing parts from reference TRBV2 and TRBJ1-5): EPEVTQTPSHQVTQMGQEVILRCVPISNHLYFYWYRQILGQKVEFLVSFYNNEISEKSEIFDDQFSVERPDGSNFTLKIRSTKLEDSAMYFCASTTETGGNQPQHFGDGTRLSIL.

This clone was recorded a few times. The chain employs TRBV28 and TRBJ1-5; D gene unclear. From germline, CDR1 is MDHEN and CDR2 SYDVKM. V was pared by 4 bases and J by 2 bases, with 6 bases between. The CDR3 totals 13 residues. DNA of the CDR3: TGTGCCAGCAGTTGGGATGGCAATCAGCCCCAGCATTTT. Protein product: CASSWDGNQPQHF.

J is TRBJ1-4 and V is TRBV7-2; 8 bases agree with TRBD1. In germline, CDR1 is SGHTA, CDR2 FQGNSA. This CDR3 is 15 amino acids long. Trimming removed 5 bases from V and 8 bases from J; junction bases left unmatched: 10. CDR3 nucleotides: TGTGCCAGCAGCCTACAGGGGGGAGCGGAGGAAAAACTGTTTTTT. Amino acids: CASSLQGGAEEKLFF.